This T cell receptor beta chain is from a study of cytomegalovirus exposure and HLA in healthy donors. About the study: An analysis done earlier identified 95 million to 140 million unique TCR beta sequences from roughly 190 million T cells. Broader study findings: Some highly shared sequence variants likely arose as a pipeline artifact.

Note on this clone: Its antigen remains unidentified.

This PCR relied on a set of 60 Vbeta primers and 13 Jbeta primers. TCRdb's copy holds only in-frame clones and misses some; the assay was immunoSEQ multiplex PCR. The data show about 190,000 clones, about 69% seen once. Sequenced sample: PBMCs. The clonotype originates from a man younger than 45 in good health and CMV-seropositive.

The CDR3 loop is CASSVASSGKQFF. CDR3 nucleotide sequence: TGTGCCAGCAGCGTAGCCAGTAGCGGGAAGCAGTTCTTC. The V and J genes are TRBV9 and TRBJ2-1; 8 nucleotides agree with TRBD2. This CDR3 comprises 13 residues. V shed 0 bases, J shed 11 bases, and the junction held 4 bases outside the gene matches. Germline-derived CDR1 and CDR2 are SGDLS and YYNGEE.